The rows below give T cell receptor beta chains drawn from one sample of a study of blood T cell repertoires in COVID-19. Some clones are missing from TCRdb's copy, which holds only in-frame ones; the method was immunoSEQ multiplex PCR. The repertoire holds approximately 400,000 clones, with 88% as singletons. The source material was peripheral blood. The receptors come from a woman in her fifties or sixties with COVID-19, enrolled during active disease. Both conserved end residues are part of each CDR3. A D gene is named only where the DNA matches it firmly. Size is omitted from some rows. Given values are once, few, many or a class for expanded clones.

d_call	v_call	j_call	clone_size	cdr3_aa	cdr3_nt
TRBD1	TRBV6-6	TRBJ2-1	NA	CASRAGTGLTHNEQFF	TGTGCCAGCAGGGCCGGGACAGGGCTGACCCACAATGAGCAGTTCTTC
TRBD2	TRBV30	TRBJ2-1	NA	CASRGGTSGNEQFF	TGTGCCTCGCGTGGCGGGACTAGCGGCAATGAGCAGTTCTTC
NA	TRBV11-2	TRBJ2-3	once	CASSLGAGTDTQYF	TGTGCCAGCAGCTTAGGGGCCGGCACAGATACGCAGTATTTT
NA	TRBV19	TRBJ2-2	NA	CASSLDQGFNTGELFF	TGTGCCAGTAGTCTTGATCAGGGGTTCAACACCGGGGAGCTGTTTTTT
TRBD1	TRBV2	TRBJ2-4	NA	CASSAGTGGAKNIQYF	TGTGCCAGCAGTGCAGGGACAGGGGGGGCCAAAAACATTCAGTACTTC
TRBD2	TRBV27	TRBJ2-5	NA	CASSLSGVQETQYF	TGTGCCAGCAGTCTTAGCGGGGTTCAAGAGACCCAGTACTTC
TRBD1	TRBV19	TRBJ1-5	few	CASSITGGSQPQHF	TGTGCCAGTAGTATTACAGGGGGGAGTCAGCCCCAGCATTTT
TRBD2	TRBV19	TRBJ2-1	NA	CASSPTAGGLNEQFF	TGTGCCAGTAGTCCCACAGCGGGGGGCCTCAATGAGCAGTTCTTC
NA	TRBV6-5	TRBJ1-1	NA	CASNRGLEGGTEAFF	TGTGCCAGCAATCGGGGCCTGGAGGGCGGCACTGAAGCTTTCTTT
NA	TRBV7-2	TRBJ1-5	once	CASSLQESYSNQPQHF	TGTGCCAGCAGCTTACAAGAATCCTATAGCAATCAGCCCCAGCATTTT
NA	TRBV19	TRBJ1-1	once	CASGPRSGGSLFTEAFF	TGTGCCAGTGGGCCCCGCAGTGGCGGGAGTTTATTCACTGAAGCTTTCTTT
NA	TRBV3-1/TRBV3-2	TRBJ2-3	NA	CASSQGDTTLTDTQYF	TGTGCCAGCAGCCAAGGCGACACCACCCTCACAGATACGCAGTATTTT
NA	TRBV7-3	TRBJ2-3	NA	CASSLPPGDTQYF	TGTGCCAGCAGCTTACCACCGGGAGATACGCAGTATTTT
TRBD1	TRBV19	TRBJ2-6	NA	CASSQTGASGANVLTF	TGTGCCAGTAGCCAAACAGGGGCCTCTGGGGCCAACGTCCTGACTTTC
NA	TRBV25-1	TRBJ1-1	once	CASSEYRGMNTEAFF	TGTGCCAGCAGTGAATACAGGGGAATGAACACTGAAGCTTTCTTT
NA	TRBV3-1/TRBV3-2	TRBJ1-2	NA	CASSLIGSFYTF	TGTGCCAGCAGCCTAATTGGTAGTTTCTACACCTTC
NA	TRBV27	TRBJ2-3	NA	CATKPAGSTDTQYF	TGTGCCACCAAGCCCGCGGGTAGCACAGATACGCAGTATTTT
TRBD1	TRBV6-5	TRBJ1-2	once	CASSSGGWDYGYTF	TGTGCCAGCAGTTCAGGGGGCTGGGACTATGGCTACACCTTC
NA	TRBV11-2	TRBJ1-1	NA	CASSSPTRRNTEAFF	TGTGCCAGCAGCTCCCCGACCCGGAGGAACACTGAAGCTTTCTTT
TRBD2	TRBV5-1	TRBJ2-5	NA	CASSLRLAEYQETQYF	TGCGCCAGCAGCTTACGACTAGCAGAGTACCAAGAGACCCAGTACTTC
TRBD1	TRBV11-1	TRBJ2-6	once	CASSYETGAGANVLTF	TGTGCCAGCAGCTACGAGACAGGGGCAGGGGCCAACGTCCTGACTTTC
NA	TRBV6-5	TRBJ1-2	once	CASSPGDFYGYTF	TGTGCCAGCAGCCCGGGGGATTTCTATGGCTACACCTTC
NA	TRBV12-3/TRBV12-4	TRBJ1-1	NA	CASSRTETEAFF	TGTGCCAGCAGTCGGACTGAGACTGAAGCTTTCTTT
NA	TRBV5-1	TRBJ1-6	NA	CASRAEPNSPLHF	TGCGCCAGCAGGGCGGAACCTAATTCACCCCTCCACTTT
NA	TRBV7-9	TRBJ1-6	few	CASSDRSPLHF	TGTGCCAGCAGCGACAGGTCACCCCTCCACTTT
NA	TRBV6-4	TRBJ2-1	few	CASSQSGSYNEQFF	TGTGCCAGCAGTCAGAGCGGTTCTTACAATGAGCAGTTCTTC
NA	TRBV9	TRBJ1-1	NA	CASSVAGGPTEAFF	TGTGCCAGCAGCGTAGCGGGGGGGCCCACTGAAGCTTTCTTT
TRBD2	TRBV5-1	TRBJ2-5	NA	CASSLPSGFQETQYF	TGCGCCAGCAGCTTGCCTAGCGGGTTCCAAGAGACCCAGTACTTC
NA	TRBV29-1	TRBJ1-2	NA	CSVDGQTYGYTF	TGCAGCGTTGATGGACAGACCTATGGCTACACCTTC
NA	TRBV6-5	TRBJ1-6	NA	CASSTPRESPLHF	TGTGCCAGCAGTACACCACGGGAGTCACCCCTCCACTTT
TRBD2	TRBV10-3	TRBJ2-3	NA	CATSIRLAGTDTQYF	TGTGCCACCTCCATAAGACTAGCGGGGACAGATACGCAGTATTTT
TRBD2	TRBV20-1	TRBJ2-5	few	CSAGRRETQYF	TGCAGTGCCGGGAGGAGGGAGACCCAGTACTTC
NA	TRBV15	TRBJ2-7	few	CATSRSPYTASSYEQYF	TGTGCCACCAGCAGATCCCCTTATACAGCCTCCTCCTACGAGCAGTACTTC
NA	TRBV29-1	TRBJ1-1	NA	CSLDGAEITEAFF	TGCAGTCTTGATGGGGCGGAGATCACTGAAGCTTTCTTT
NA	TRBV19	TRBJ1-1	many	CASSFPPGQGDTEAFF	TGTGCCAGTAGTTTCCCTCCGGGCCAAGGGGACACTGAAGCTTTCTTT
NA	TRBV11-2	TRBJ2-1	NA	CASTLIPGAYNEQFF	TGTGCCAGCACCTTAATTCCCGGGGCCTACAATGAGCAGTTCTTC
NA	TRBV7-3	TRBJ2-6	NA	CASSLSSFRNSGANVLTF	TGTGCCAGCAGCTTAAGTAGTTTCAGGAACTCTGGGGCCAACGTCCTGACTTTC
NA	TRBV9	TRBJ1-1	NA	CASSPFDSEAFF	TGTGCCAGCAGCCCTTTCGACAGTGAAGCTTTCTTT
NA	TRBV5-1	TRBJ1-1	few	CASSFGIDTEAFF	TGCGCCAGCAGCTTCGGGATTGACACTGAAGCTTTCTTT
NA	TRBV7-9	TRBJ2-7	few	CASSLPSNGVEQYF	TGTGCCAGCAGCTTACCCTCGAACGGAGTCGAGCAGTACTTC
NA	TRBV28	TRBJ1-5	NA	CASSPSLHQGMRHF	TGTGCCAGCAGTCCCTCCCTTCATCAGGGGATGAGGCATTTT
NA	TRBV6-4	TRBJ1-5	NA	CASSVTGGNQPQHF	TGTGCCAGCAGTGTCACGGGGGGGAATCAGCCCCAGCATTTT
TRBD2	TRBV19	TRBJ2-3	NA	CASRPAGVHTQYF	TGTGCCAGTAGGCCCGCGGGAGTGCATACGCAGTATTTT
TRBD1	TRBV12-5	TRBJ2-4	NA	CASGPAGTGGVNTKNIQYF	TGTGCTAGTGGACCAGCCGGGACAGGGGGCGTTAATACCAAAAACATTCAGTACTTC
TRBD1	TRBV6-5	TRBJ1-2	NA	CASSYSTTGNYGYTF	TGTGCCAGCAGTTACTCGACGACAGGGAACTATGGCTACACCTTC
TRBD1	TRBV20-1	TRBJ2-5	NA	CSASTGGMETQYF	TGCAGTGCTAGTACAGGGGGGATGGAGACCCAGTACTTC
NA	TRBV11-3	TRBJ1-1	NA	CASSSQANTEAFF	TGTGCCAGCAGCTCACAGGCAAACACTGAAGCTTTCTTT
NA	TRBV5-1	TRBJ1-1	NA	CASSLGFGGNTEAFF	TGCGCCAGCAGCTTAGGATTCGGCGGGAACACTGAAGCTTTCTTT
NA	TRBV2	TRBJ1-1	NA	CASSEIENTEAFF	TGTGCCAGCAGTGAAATAGAGAACACTGAAGCTTTCTTT
TRBD2	TRBV5-1	TRBJ2-7	NA	CASSLGTSYYEQYF	TGCGCCAGCAGCTTGGGGACTAGCTACTACGAGCAGTACTTC
NA	TRBV18	TRBJ1-1	few	CASSPSRTEAFF	TGTGCCAGCTCACCATCGAGAACTGAAGCTTTCTTT
NA	TRBV11-3	TRBJ1-1	NA	CASSLLSTERVGGDTEAFF	TGTGCCAGCAGCTTACTGTCGACAGAGCGGGTAGGTGGGGACACTGAAGCTTTCTTT
NA	TRBV3-1/TRBV3-2	TRBJ2-7	few	CASSPFRTASRDEQYF	TGTGCCAGCAGCCCCTTCAGGACAGCCTCTCGGGACGAGCAGTACTTC
NA	TRBV18	TRBJ1-2	NA	CASSLNADSGRYGYTF	TGTGCCAGCTCACTCAATGCGGACTCCGGGCGCTATGGCTACACCTTC
NA	TRBV6-2/TRBV6-3	TRBJ1-1	NA	CASSYSRTENEAFF	TGTGCCAGCAGTTACTCCCGGACAGAGAATGAAGCTTTCTTT
TRBD1	TRBV5-1	TRBJ1-4	NA	CASSFRGQANEKLFF	TGCGCCAGCAGCTTCAGGGGGCAAGCTAATGAAAAACTGTTTTTT
NA	TRBV6-4	TRBJ2-3	NA	CASSETATDTQYF	TGTGCCAGCAGTGAAACAGCCACAGATACGCAGTATTTT